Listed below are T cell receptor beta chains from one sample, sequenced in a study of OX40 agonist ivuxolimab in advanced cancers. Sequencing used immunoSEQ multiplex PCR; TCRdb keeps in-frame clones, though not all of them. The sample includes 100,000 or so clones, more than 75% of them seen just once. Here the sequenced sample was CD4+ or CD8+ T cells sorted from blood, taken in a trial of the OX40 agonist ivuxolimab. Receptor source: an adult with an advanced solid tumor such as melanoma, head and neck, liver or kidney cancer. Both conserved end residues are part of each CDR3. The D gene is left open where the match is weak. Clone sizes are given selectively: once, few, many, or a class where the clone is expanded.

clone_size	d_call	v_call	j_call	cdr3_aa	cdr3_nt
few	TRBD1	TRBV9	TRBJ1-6	CASSLTGVANSPLHF	TGTGCCAGCAGCTTGACAGGGGTGGCAAATTCACCCCTCCACTTT
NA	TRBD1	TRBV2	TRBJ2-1	CASSGQGFDEQFF	TGTGCCAGCAGTGGACAGGGGTTCGATGAGCAGTTCTTC
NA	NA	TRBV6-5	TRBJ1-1	CASSPGLGDTEAFF	TGTGCCAGCAGCCCAGGGCTGGGGGACACTGAAGCTTTCTTT
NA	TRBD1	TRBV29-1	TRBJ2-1	CSGERGQGWGQFF	TGCAGCGGCGAGCGGGGACAGGGTTGGGGGCAGTTCTTC
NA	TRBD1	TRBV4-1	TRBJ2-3	CASRSEGQGGDTQYF	TGCGCCAGCAGGAGCGAGGGACAGGGTGGAGATACGCAGTATTTT
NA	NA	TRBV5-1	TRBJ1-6	CASSSDPWEPLHF	TGCGCCAGCAGCTCGGACCCTTGGGAACCCCTCCACTTT
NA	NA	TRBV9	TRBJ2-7	CASSGGGFTEQYF	TGTGCCAGCAGCGGAGGTGGCTTTACGGAGCAGTACTTC
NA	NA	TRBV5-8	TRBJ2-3	CASSFGWGGTDTQYF	TGTGCCAGCAGCTTCGGATGGGGGGGCACAGATACGCAGTATTTT
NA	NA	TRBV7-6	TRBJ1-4	CASSLESTVGGEKLFF	TGTGCCAGCAGCTTAGAGTCGACGGTTGGAGGGGAAAAACTGTTTTTT
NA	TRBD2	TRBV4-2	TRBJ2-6	CASSQDRGLAGGQGANVLTF	TGTGCCAGCAGCCAAGATCGGGGACTAGCGGGGGGGCAAGGGGCCAACGTCCTGACTTTC
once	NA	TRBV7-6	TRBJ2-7	CASSRTDGPYEQYF	TGTGCCAGCAGCCGGACCGACGGGCCCTACGAGCAGTACTTC
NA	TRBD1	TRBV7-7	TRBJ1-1	CASSLEGAGNTEAFF	TGTGCCAGCAGCTTAGAGGGGGCTGGGAACACTGAAGCTTTCTTT
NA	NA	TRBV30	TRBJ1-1	CAWIGERGTEAFF	TGTGCCTGGATAGGTGAACGAGGGACTGAAGCTTTCTTT
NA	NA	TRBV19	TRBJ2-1	CASSNTGGSYNEQFF	TGTGCCAGTAGTAACACCGGGGGCTCCTACAATGAGCAGTTCTTC
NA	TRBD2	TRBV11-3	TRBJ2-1	CASSPGLLAGGRNEQFF	TGTGCCAGCAGCCCTGGGTTACTAGCGGGGGGGCGGAATGAGCAGTTCTTC
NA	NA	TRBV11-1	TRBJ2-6	CASRGSGSGANVLTF	TGTGCCAGCAGGGGATCGGGTTCTGGGGCCAACGTCCTGACTTTC
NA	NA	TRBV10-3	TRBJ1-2	CAISESGPNYGYTF	TGTGCCATCAGTGAGTCGGGCCCTAACTATGGCTACACCTTC
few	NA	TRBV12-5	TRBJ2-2	CASVGSAGELFF	TGTGCTAGTGTTGGGTCCGCCGGGGAGCTGTTTTTT
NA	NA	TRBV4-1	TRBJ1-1	CASSEETDSLKRTEAFF	TGCGCCAGCAGCGAAGAGACGGACAGCCTAAAGAGGACTGAAGCTTTCTTT
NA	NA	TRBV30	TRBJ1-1	CAWSVQGNTEAFF	TGTGCCTGGAGTGTTCAAGGGAACACTGAAGCTTTCTTT
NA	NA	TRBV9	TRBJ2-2	CASSVRVGTNTGELFF	TGTGCCAGCAGCGTACGTGTCGGTACGAACACCGGGGAGCTGTTTTTT
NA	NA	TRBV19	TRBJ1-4	CASSLGQSPATNEKLFF	TGTGCCAGTAGTCTCGGACAGAGCCCTGCAACTAATGAAAAACTGTTTTTT
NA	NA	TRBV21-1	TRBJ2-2	CASSQTRMDGAKDGELFF	TGTGCCAGCAGCCAAACTCGGATGGACGGGGCCAAGGACGGGGAGCTGTTTTTT
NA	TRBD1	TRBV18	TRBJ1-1	CASSSTGVVATEAFF	TGTGCCAGCTCGTCAACAGGGGTGGTTGCAACTGAAGCTTTCTTT
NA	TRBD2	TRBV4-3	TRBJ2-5	CASSLSLTSGPETQYF	TGCGCCAGCAGCCTCTCATTGACTAGCGGACCAGAGACCCAGTACTTC
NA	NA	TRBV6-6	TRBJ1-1	CASSYSGRSEAFF	TGTGCCAGCAGTTACTCTGGACGGAGTGAAGCTTTCTTT
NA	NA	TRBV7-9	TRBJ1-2	CASSLVGLGNYGYTF	TGTGCCAGCAGCTTAGTAGGGTTGGGGAACTATGGCTACACCTTC
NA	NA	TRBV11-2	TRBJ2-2	CASRGGQMNTGELFF	TGTGCCAGCCGGGGCGGACAGATGAACACCGGGGAGCTGTTTTTT
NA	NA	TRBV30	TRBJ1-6	CAWSGLRNSPLHF	TGTGCCTGGAGTGGGCTCAGGAATTCACCCCTCCACTTT
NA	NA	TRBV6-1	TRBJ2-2	CASSGRASTGELFF	TGTGCCAGCAGTGGGAGGGCGAGCACCGGGGAGCTGTTTTTT
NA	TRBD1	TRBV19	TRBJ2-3	CASGTGSKNTQYF	TGTGCCAGTGGGACAGGTTCAAAAAATACGCAGTATTTT
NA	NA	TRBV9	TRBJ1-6	CASSVGERGSPLHF	TGTGCCAGCAGCGTCGGGGAGCGGGGGTCACCCCTCCACTTT
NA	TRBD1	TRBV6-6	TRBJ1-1	CASRQGGLGEAFF	TGTGCCAGCAGACAGGGGGGGCTAGGTGAAGCTTTCTTT
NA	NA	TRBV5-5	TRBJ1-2	CASSLGVNYGYTF	TGTGCCAGCAGCTTGGGAGTTAACTATGGCTACACCTTC
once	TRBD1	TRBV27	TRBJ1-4	CASSSRDRDRKLFF	TGTGCCAGCAGTTCCCGGGACAGGGATCGCAAACTGTTTTTT
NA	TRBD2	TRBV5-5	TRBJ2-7	CASSSWTSGGAWYYEQYF	TGTGCCAGCAGCTCCTGGACTAGCGGGGGGGCCTGGTACTACGAGCAGTACTTC